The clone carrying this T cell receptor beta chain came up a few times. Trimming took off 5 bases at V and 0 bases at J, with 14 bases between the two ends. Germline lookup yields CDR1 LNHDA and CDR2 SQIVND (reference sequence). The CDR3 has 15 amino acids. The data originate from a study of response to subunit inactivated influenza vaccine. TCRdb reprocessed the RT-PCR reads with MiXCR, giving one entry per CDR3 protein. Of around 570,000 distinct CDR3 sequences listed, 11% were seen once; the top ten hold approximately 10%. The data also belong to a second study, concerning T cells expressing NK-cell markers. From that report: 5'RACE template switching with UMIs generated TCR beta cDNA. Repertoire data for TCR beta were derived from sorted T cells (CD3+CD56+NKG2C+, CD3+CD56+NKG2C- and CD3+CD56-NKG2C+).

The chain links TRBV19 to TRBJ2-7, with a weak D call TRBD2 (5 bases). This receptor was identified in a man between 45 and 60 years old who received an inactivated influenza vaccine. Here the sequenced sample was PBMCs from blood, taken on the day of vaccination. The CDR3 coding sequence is TGTGCCAGTAGTCCCTTCGACGGGATCTCCTACGAGCAGTACTTC. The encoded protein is CASSPFDGISYEQYF. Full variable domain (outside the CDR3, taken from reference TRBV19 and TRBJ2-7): DGGITQSPKYLFRKEGQNVTLSCEQNLNHDAMYWYRQDPGQGLRLIYYSQIVNDFQKGDIAEGYSVSREKKESFPLTVTSAQKNPTAFYLCASSPFDGISYEQYFGPGTRLTVT.